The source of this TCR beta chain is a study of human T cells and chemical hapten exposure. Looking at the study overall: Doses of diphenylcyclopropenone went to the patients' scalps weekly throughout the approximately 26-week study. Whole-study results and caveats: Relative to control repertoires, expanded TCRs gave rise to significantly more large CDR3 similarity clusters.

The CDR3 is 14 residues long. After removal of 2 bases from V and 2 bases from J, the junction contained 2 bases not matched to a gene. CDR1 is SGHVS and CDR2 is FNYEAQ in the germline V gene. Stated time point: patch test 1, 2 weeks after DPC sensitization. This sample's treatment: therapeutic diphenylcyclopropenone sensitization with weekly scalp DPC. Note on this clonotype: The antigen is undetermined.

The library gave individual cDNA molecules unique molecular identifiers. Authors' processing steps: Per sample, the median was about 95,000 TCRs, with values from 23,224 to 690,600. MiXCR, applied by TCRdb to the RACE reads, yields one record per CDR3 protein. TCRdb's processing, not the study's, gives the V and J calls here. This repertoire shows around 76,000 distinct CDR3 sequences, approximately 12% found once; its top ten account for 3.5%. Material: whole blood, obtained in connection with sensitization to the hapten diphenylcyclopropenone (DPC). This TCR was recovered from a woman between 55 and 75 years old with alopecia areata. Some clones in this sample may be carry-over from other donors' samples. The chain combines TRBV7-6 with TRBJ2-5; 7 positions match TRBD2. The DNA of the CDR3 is TGTGCCAGCAGCTTACTAGCGGCGCAAGAGACCCAGTACTTC. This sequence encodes CASSLLAAQETQYF.